The entry below gives a single T cell receptor (beta chain) sequence along with its context. No antigen is known for it. Trimming pared 4 bases from V and 0 bases from J, leaving 13 bases between. Per germline, CDR1 MGHRA and CDR2 YSYEKL. The CDR3 contains 15 residues. PCR amplification relied on 60 Vbeta primers (plus 13 Jbeta primers). The repertoire was sequenced with immunoSEQ multiplex PCR; TCRdb's copy has only in-frame clones and lacks some. The repertoire holds some 150,000 clones, with about 80% as singletons. These data originate in a study of cytomegalovirus exposure and HLA in healthy donors. Study conclusions and caveats: Cytomegalovirus-associated status was assigned to approximately 160 TCR beta chains.

The chain links TRBV4-1 to TRBJ2-7, with D possibly matching TRBD1 (5 bases). Sequencing used PBMCs. The TCR sequence derives from a woman in her forties or fifties in good health and CMV-seronegative. This CDR3 reads CASSPTGTSSYEQYF. CDR3 bases: TGCGCCAGCAGCCCAACAGGTACAAGCTCCTACGAGCAGTACTTC.